This TCR beta chain is drawn from a study of cytomegalovirus exposure and HLA in healthy donors. The CDR3 has 17 residues. There are a few counts of this clone. PCR was performed using 60 Vbeta and 13 Jbeta primers. Using immunoSEQ multiplex PCR, the repertoire was profiled, and TCRdb retains in-frame clones only, with some absent. Altogether around 130,000 clones are present, about 76% being singletons, with the ten largest covering approximately 6.3%. The receptor was isolated from a man aged 35 to 55 in good health and CMV-seropositive. This chain links TRBV21-1 with TRBJ2-7; TRBD1, the D gene given by the table, was not confirmed from the DNA. TRBV21-1 is shown as a pseudogene. The sequencing sample was made of PBMCs. In DNA form, the CDR3 reads TGTGCCAGCAGCAAGAGTTCCGGGACAGAAACCGTCTACGAGCAGTACTTC. Its translation: CASSKSSGTETVYEQYF.